This is a list of T cell receptor beta chains from one sample in a study of blood T cell repertoires in COVID-19. Sequencing was performed with immunoSEQ multiplex PCR; in TCRdb, only in-frame clones are kept and a portion is missing. Of 30,000 to 40,000 clones listed, approximately 90% are singletons. The sequencing sample was made of peripheral blood. All receptors come from a man over 45 with active or convalescent COVID-19. Each CDR3 is given with its conserved first and last residue. A D gene is named only where the DNA matches it firmly. Only part of the rows carry a size: once, few, many, or a class if the clone is expanded.

V gene: TRBV7-9
J gene: TRBJ2-7
clone size: .
D gene: .
CDR3 protein: CASSLATGVTGEQYF
CDR3 DNA: TGTGCCAGCAGCTTAGCGACAGGCGTAACGGGGGAGCAGTACTTC

V gene: TRBV5-1
J gene: TRBJ2-3
clone size: .
D gene: .
CDR3 protein: CASSLDRGAGGTDTQYF
CDR3 DNA: TGCGCCAGCAGCTTGGACAGGGGGGCGGGGGGCACAGATACGCAGTATTTT

V gene: TRBV24-1
J gene: TRBJ2-3
clone size: .
D gene: TRBD2
CDR3 protein: CATGGLAGVTDTQYF
CDR3 DNA: TGTGCCACCGGGGGACTAGCGGGGGTCACAGATACGCAGTATTTT

V gene: TRBV5-8
J gene: TRBJ2-1
clone size: .
D gene: TRBD1
CDR3 protein: CASSNGQGDNEQFF
CDR3 DNA: TGTGCCAGCAGCAATGGACAGGGGGACAATGAGCAGTTCTTC

V gene: TRBV19
J gene: TRBJ2-7
clone size: .
D gene: TRBD1
CDR3 protein: CASSPGYRGAEQYF
CDR3 DNA: TGTGCCAGTAGTCCCGGATACAGGGGGGCCGAGCAGTACTTC

V gene: TRBV6-5
J gene: TRBJ2-7
clone size: .
D gene: TRBD1
CDR3 protein: CASSPDRESSYEQYF
CDR3 DNA: TGTGCCAGCAGTCCGGACAGGGAGAGCTCCTACGAGCAGTACTTC

V gene: TRBV10-3
J gene: TRBJ1-2
clone size: .
D gene: .
CDR3 protein: CAIRIWQGTNYGYTF
CDR3 DNA: TGTGCCATCCGTATTTGGCAGGGAACTAACTATGGCTACACCTTC

V gene: TRBV6-6
J gene: TRBJ2-7
clone size: once
D gene: TRBD2
CDR3 protein: CASSPALAGGRAYEQYF
CDR3 DNA: TGTGCCAGCAGTCCTGCTCTAGCGGGGGGTCGGGCCTACGAGCAGTACTTC

V gene: TRBV7-9
J gene: TRBJ2-3
clone size: .
D gene: TRBD2
CDR3 protein: CASSPLAGFTDTQYF
CDR3 DNA: TGTGCCAGCAGCCCCTTAGCGGGGTTCACAGATACGCAGTATTTT

V gene: TRBV28
J gene: TRBJ1-2
clone size: .
D gene: TRBD1
CDR3 protein: CASSPEDRDGYTF
CDR3 DNA: TGTGCCAGCAGTCCCGAAGACAGGGACGGCTACACCTTC

V gene: TRBV30
J gene: TRBJ2-2
clone size: .
D gene: .
CDR3 protein: CAWSFNANTGELFF
CDR3 DNA: TGTGCCTGGAGTTTCAATGCGAACACCGGGGAGCTGTTTTTT

V gene: TRBV28
J gene: TRBJ1-2
clone size: .
D gene: .
CDR3 protein: CASSLVLMGFGGYTF
CDR3 DNA: TGTGCCAGCAGTTTAGTCCTTATGGGTTTCGGGGGCTACACCTTC

V gene: TRBV23-1
J gene: TRBJ1-4
clone size: .
D gene: TRBD1
CDR3 protein: CASSQTGTGANGGNEKLFF
CDR3 DNA: TGCGCCAGCAGCCAAACCGGGACAGGGGCTAATGGGGGAAATGAAAAACTGTTTTTT

V gene: TRBV13
J gene: TRBJ2-3
clone size: .
D gene: TRBD2
CDR3 protein: CASSYQGLAGGLTDTQYF
CDR3 DNA: TGTGCCAGCAGCTACCAAGGACTAGCGGGAGGATTGACAGATACGCAGTATTTT

V gene: TRBV29-1
J gene: TRBJ2-1
clone size: .
D gene: .
CDR3 protein: CSVDGYNEQFF
CDR3 DNA: TGCAGCGTTGACGGGTACAATGAGCAGTTCTTC

V gene: TRBV18
J gene: TRBJ1-1
clone size: .
D gene: TRBD1
CDR3 protein: CASSPTQGEVNTEAFF
CDR3 DNA: TGTGCCAGCTCACCGACTCAGGGGGAGGTTAACACTGAAGCTTTCTTT